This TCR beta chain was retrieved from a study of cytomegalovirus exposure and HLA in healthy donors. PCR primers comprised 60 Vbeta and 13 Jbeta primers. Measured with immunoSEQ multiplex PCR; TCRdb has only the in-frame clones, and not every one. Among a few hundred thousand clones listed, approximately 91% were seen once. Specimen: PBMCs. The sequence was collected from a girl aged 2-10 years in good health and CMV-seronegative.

This CDR3 is CASSREQGAGNQPQHF. CDR3 sequence (DNA): TGTGCCAGCAGCAGAGAACAGGGGGCGGGCAATCAGCCCCAGCATTTT. V usage is TRBV7-9 and J usage is TRBJ1-5, with 9 bases identical to TRBD1. The germline V gene has CDR1 SEHNR and CDR2 FQNEAQ (reference sequence). The trim removed 5 bases at V and 2 bases at J, leaving 7 bases unmatched. The CDR3 extends over 16 amino acids.